The subject of this entry is one T cell receptor (beta chain). Its target is unknown. The data were obtained in a study of regulatory T cells in long-lasting Graves disease. As for the study in general: Over-5-year antithyroid drug use with positive TSH receptor antibodies defined persistent Graves' disease in the study. Findings and caveats of the study: Persistent disease preferred TRBV28, TRBJ1-2 and TRBJ2-5.

The CDR3 length is 13 residues. The junction had 1 base not matched to a gene; V was cut back by 1 base and J by 7 bases. CDR1 is LNHDA, CDR2 SQIVND, per germline (reference sequence). Specified time point: persistent/refractory GD, antithyroid drugs over 5 years with positive TRAb. PBMC-extracted RNA yielded the TCR library. The diagnosis of Graves' disease used American Thyroid Association guidelines. From each patient, nine milliliters of peripheral blood was drawn and collected into an EDTA anticoagulant tube. Arm-PCR of CDR3 regions and iRepertoire HTBI primers were used to build TCR beta libraries. TCRdb itself ran the multiplex PCR reads through MiXCR, one entry per CDR3 protein. This table holds 300,000 to 500,000 distinct CDR3 sequences, less than 25% found once.

The chain combines TRBV19 with TRBJ1-5, with 7 bases lining up with TRBD1. The receptor comes from a female donor with Graves disease. The source material was peripheral blood mononuclear cells (PBMCs), sampled when the disease was refractory, from a patient treated with antithyroid drugs. Written as DNA, the CDR3 is TGTGCCAGTAGTATAGCAGGGGGACAGCCCCAGCATTTT. Encoded protein: CASSIAGGQPQHF.